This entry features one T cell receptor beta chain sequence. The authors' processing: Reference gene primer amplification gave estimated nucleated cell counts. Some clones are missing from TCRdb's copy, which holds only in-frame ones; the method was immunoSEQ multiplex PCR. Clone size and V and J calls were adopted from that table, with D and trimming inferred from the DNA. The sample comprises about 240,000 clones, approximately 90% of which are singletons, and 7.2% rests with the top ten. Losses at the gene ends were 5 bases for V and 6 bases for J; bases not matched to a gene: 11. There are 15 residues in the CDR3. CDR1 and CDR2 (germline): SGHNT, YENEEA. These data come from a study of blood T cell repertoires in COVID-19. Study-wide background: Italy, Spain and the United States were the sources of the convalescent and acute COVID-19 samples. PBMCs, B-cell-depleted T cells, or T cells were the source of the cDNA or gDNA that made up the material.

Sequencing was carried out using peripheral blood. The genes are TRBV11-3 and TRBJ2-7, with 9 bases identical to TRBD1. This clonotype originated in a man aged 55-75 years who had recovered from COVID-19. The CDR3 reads CASSPTRTGEGEQYF. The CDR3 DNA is TGTGCCAGCAGCCCCACAAGGACAGGGGAAGGCGAGCAGTACTTC.